This T cell receptor (beta chain) was observed in a study of STAT5B mutations in CD4+ large granular lymphocyte leukemia. The assay was immunoSEQ multiplex PCR, and TCRdb's table has in-frame clones only and misses some. The table records 40,000 to 45,000 clones, roughly 81% of them present only once. A word on this clone: Its matching antigen is unknown.

Study outcomes and limitations: 8/27 top patient clones versus 2/35 control clones were TRBV06-family.

This CDR3 is 16 amino acids long. V was trimmed by 4 bases and J by 1 base, leaving 14 bases between them. Germline V gene data show CDR1 as SGHRS and CDR2 as YFSETQ. The chain combines TRBV5-1 with TRBJ2-2, with a tentative D call TRBD1 (6 bases). Material: CD4+ T cells from blood buffy coats. The origin of this receptor is a human donor in good health. The DNA of the CDR3 is TGCGCCAGCAGCGGAACAGGGTCAGTGAACACCGGGGAGCTGTTTTTT. Residues: CASSGTGSVNTGELFF.